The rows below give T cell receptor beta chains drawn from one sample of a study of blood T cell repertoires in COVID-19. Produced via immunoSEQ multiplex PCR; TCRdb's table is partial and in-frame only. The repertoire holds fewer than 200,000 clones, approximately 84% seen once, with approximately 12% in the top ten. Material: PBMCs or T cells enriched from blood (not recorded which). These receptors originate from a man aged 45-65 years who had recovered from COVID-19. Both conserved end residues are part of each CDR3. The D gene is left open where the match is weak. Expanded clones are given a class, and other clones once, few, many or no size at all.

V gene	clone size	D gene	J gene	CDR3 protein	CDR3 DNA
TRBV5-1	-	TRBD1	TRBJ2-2	CASSKGQGRTGELFF	TGCGCCAGCAGCAAGGGACAGGGGAGGACCGGGGAGCTGTTTTTT
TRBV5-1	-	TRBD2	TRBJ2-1	CASSREAGAASPEQFF	TGCGCCAGCAGCCGAGAAGCGGGGGCCGCCTCTCCTGAGCAGTTCTTC
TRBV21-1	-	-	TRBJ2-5	CASSDIMGQEETQYF	TGTGCCAGCAGCGACATAATGGGGCAGGAAGAGACCCAGTACTTC
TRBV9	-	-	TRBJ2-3	CASSVSNRAADTQYF	TGTGCCAGCAGCGTAAGTAACAGGGCCGCAGATACGCAGTATTTT
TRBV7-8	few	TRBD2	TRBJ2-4	CASSQGLAASGGALTKNIQYF	TGTGCCAGCAGCCAAGGGTTGGCGGCTAGCGGGGGGGCCTTGACCAAAAACATTCAGTACTTC
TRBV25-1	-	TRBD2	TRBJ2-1	CASSRGGPDGQFF	TGTGCCAGCAGTCGGGGGGGACCCGATGGGCAGTTCTTC
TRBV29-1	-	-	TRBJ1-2	CSVEGQGHGYTF	TGCAGCGTTGAAGGGCAGGGGCATGGCTACACCTTC
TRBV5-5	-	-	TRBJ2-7	CASSFGTASYEQYF	TGTGCCAGCAGCTTCGGGACTGCTTCTTACGAGCAGTACTTC
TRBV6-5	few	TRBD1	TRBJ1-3	CASSPTGGGNTIYF	TGTGCCAGCAGTCCTACAGGGGGCGGAAACACCATATATTTT
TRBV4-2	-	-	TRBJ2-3	CASSQDDRSEDTQYF	TGTGCCAGCAGCCAAGATGACAGGTCTGAAGATACGCAGTATTTT
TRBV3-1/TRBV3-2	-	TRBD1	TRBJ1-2	CASSQEAGTGGSNF	TGTGCCAGCAGCCAAGAAGCTGGGACAGGGGGCTCCAACTTC
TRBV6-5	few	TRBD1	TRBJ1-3	CASRYRQGRNTIYF	TGTGCCAGCAGATACCGACAGGGACGAAACACCATATATTTT
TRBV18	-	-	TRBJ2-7	CASSPAGVDLQYF	TGTGCCAGCTCGCCCGCAGGGGTTGACCTGCAGTACTTC
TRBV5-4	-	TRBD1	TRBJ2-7	CASSLTGTGGYEQYF	TGTGCCAGCAGCCTAACAGGGACAGGGGGCTACGAGCAGTACTTC
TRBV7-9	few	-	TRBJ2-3	CASSSSGFTDTQYF	TGTGCCAGCAGCTCAAGCGGGTTCACAGATACGCAGTATTTT
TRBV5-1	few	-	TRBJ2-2	CASSLERGSNTGELFF	TGCGCCAGCAGCTTGGAACGGGGATCGAACACCGGGGAGCTGTTTTTT
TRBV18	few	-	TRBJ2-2	CASSPTVTGELFF	TGTGCCAGCTCACCAACAGTCACCGGGGAGCTGTTTTTT
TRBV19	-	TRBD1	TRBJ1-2	CASSPTPGQVYGYTF	TGTGCCAGTAGTCCAACGCCGGGACAGGTATATGGCTACACCTTC
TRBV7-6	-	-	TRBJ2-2	CASSLVFSEWDTGELFF	TGTGCCAGCAGCTTAGTTTTTAGCGAGTGGGACACCGGGGAGCTGTTTTTT
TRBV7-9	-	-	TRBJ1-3	CASSLGLRIREVSGNTIYF	TGTGCCAGCAGCCTGGGACTCCGGATAAGGGAGGTGTCTGGAAACACCATATATTTT
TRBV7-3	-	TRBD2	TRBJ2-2	CASSLNSGANTGELFF	TGTGCCAGCAGCTTAAATAGCGGGGCGAACACCGGGGAGCTGTTTTTT
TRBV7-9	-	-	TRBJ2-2	CASSPGEGELFF	TGTGCCAGCAGCCCAGGGGAAGGGGAGCTGTTTTTT
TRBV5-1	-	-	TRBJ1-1	CASSLSGEYGTEAFF	TGCGCCAGCAGCTTGTCGGGGGAGTACGGCACTGAAGCTTTCTTT
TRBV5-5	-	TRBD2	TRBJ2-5	CASSRGDYGVGETQYF	TGTGCCAGCAGCCGGGGGGACTACGGGGTAGGAGAGACCCAGTACTTC
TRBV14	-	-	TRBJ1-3	CASSRSGNTIYF	TGTGCCAGCAGTCGCTCTGGAAACACCATATATTTT
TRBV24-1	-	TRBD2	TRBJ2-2	CATSEGGLAGNTGELFF	TGTGCCACCAGTGAAGGGGGGCTAGCGGGGAACACCGGGGAGCTGTTTTTT
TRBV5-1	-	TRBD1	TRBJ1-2	CASSMASGTGLHGYTF	TGCGCCAGCAGCATGGCCTCCGGGACAGGGTTACATGGCTACACCTTC
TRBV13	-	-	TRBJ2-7	CASSLRVGGDEQYF	TGTGCCAGCAGCTTAAGAGTTGGAGGGGACGAGCAGTACTTC
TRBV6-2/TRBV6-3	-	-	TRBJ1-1	CASSWGVKTEAFF	TGTGCCAGCAGTTGGGGGGTGAAAACTGAAGCTTTCTTT
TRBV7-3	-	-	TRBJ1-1	CASSLTKLGDTEAFF	TGTGCCAGCAGCTTAACCAAGCTAGGGGACACTGAAGCTTTCTTT
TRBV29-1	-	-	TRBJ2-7	CSVGGRAIYEQYF	TGCAGCGTTGGGGGGCGGGCAATCTACGAGCAGTACTTC
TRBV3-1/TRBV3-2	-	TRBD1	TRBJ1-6	CASSQGDRVNSPLHF	TGTGCCAGCAGCCAGGGGGACAGGGTAAATTCACCCCTCCACTTT
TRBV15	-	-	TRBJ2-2	CATREAGELFF	TGTGCCACCCGGGAAGCCGGGGAGCTGTTTTTT
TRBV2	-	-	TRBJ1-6	CASENDFPPLHF	TGTGCCAGCGAGAATGATTTTCCACCCCTCCACTTT
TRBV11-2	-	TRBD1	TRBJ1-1	CASSPGQGGFTEAFF	TGTGCCAGCAGCCCGGGACAGGGAGGTTTCACTGAAGCTTTCTTT
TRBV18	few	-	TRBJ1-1	CASSPVQGEAFF	TGTGCCAGCTCACCCGTACAGGGTGAAGCTTTCTTT
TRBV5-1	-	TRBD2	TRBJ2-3	CASSLVGGSTDTQYF	TGCGCCAGCAGCTTGGTCGGGGGGAGCACAGATACGCAGTATTTT
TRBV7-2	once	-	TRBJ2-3	CASRVEADTQYF	TGTGCCAGCCGGGTCGAGGCAGATACGCAGTATTTT
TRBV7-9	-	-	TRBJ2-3	CASSLGAFPPDTQYF	TGTGCCAGCAGCTTAGGGGCCTTCCCCCCAGATACGCAGTATTTT
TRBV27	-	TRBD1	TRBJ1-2	CASSLPDRVGGYTF	TGTGCCAGCAGTTTACCGGACAGGGTTGGTGGCTACACCTTC
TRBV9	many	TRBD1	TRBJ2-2	CASSANPDRGLNTGELFF	TGTGCCAGCAGCGCAAACCCGGACAGGGGGCTCAACACCGGGGAGCTGTTTTTT
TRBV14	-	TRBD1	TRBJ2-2	CASSPRDRGATGELFF	TGTGCCAGCAGCCCTCGGGACAGGGGAGCCACCGGGGAGCTGTTTTTT
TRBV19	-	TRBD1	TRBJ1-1	CASTAGGLGDTEAFF	TGTGCCAGTACTGCAGGGGGCCTGGGGGACACTGAAGCTTTCTTT
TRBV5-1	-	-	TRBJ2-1	CASSSLRYNEQFF	TGCGCCAGCAGCTCCTTGAGATACAATGAGCAGTTCTTC
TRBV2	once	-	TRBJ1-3	CASLQVTRNTIYF	TGTGCCAGCCTCCAGGTTACTCGAAACACCATATATTTT
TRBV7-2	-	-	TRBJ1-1	CASRWGVATEAFF	TGTGCCAGCAGGTGGGGGGTGGCCACTGAAGCTTTCTTT
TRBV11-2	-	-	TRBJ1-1	CASSLGRGTEAFF	TGTGCCAGCAGCTTAGGAAGGGGAACTGAAGCTTTCTTT
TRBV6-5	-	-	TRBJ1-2	CASRGVLFGYTF	TGTGCCAGCAGGGGAGTCTTATTTGGCTACACCTTC
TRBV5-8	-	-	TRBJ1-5	CASSQGFMSNQPQHF	TGTGCCAGCAGTCAGGGATTTATGAGCAATCAGCCCCAGCATTTT
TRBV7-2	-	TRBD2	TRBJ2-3	CASSLGNGEGTDTQYF	TGTGCCAGCAGCTTAGGAAACGGGGAGGGGACAGATACGCAGTATTTT
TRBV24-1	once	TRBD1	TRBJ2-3	CATSDRGQGADTQYF	TGTGCCACCAGTGATCGTGGACAGGGGGCAGATACGCAGTATTTT
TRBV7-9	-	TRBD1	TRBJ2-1	CASSFPGQGGNEQFF	TGTGCCAGCAGCTTCCCGGGACAGGGGGGCAATGAGCAGTTCTTC
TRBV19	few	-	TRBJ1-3	CASSIVSVGNTIYF	TGTGCCAGTAGTATAGTTTCCGTCGGAAACACCATATATTTT
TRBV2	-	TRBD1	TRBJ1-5	CASRGTGGNQPQHF	TGTGCCAGCAGGGGGACAGGGGGCAATCAGCCCCAGCATTTT
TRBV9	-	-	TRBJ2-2	CASSEGGGYTGELFF	TGTGCCAGCAGCGAAGGGGGGGGTTACACCGGGGAGCTGTTTTTT